The 26 T cell receptor beta chains given below trace back to one sample, sequenced in a study of Ad26.COV2.S vaccination and SARS-CoV-2 variants. Here immunoSEQ multiplex PCR was the method, and the copy in TCRdb shows in-frame clones only, minus some. In the table there are 350,000 to 450,000 clones, roughly 84% of which are singletons. The treatment was: some 20 received Ad26.COV2.S at low or high dose, single or two shots; about five received placebo; per-sample allocation not given. The samples date from day 63 after the first vaccine or placebo injection. The specimen was peripheral blood, collected in a trial of Ad26.COV2.S vaccine versus placebo. These TCRs come from a person between 18 and 59 years old who received the Ad26.COV2.S COVID-19 vaccine or a placebo.

The chain couples TRBV9 to TRBJ2-7; perhaps TRBD1 as D (6 bases). Germline V gene lookup returns CDR1 SGDLS and CDR2 YYNGEE. The CDR3 length is 15 residues. Trimming stripped 1 base from V and 5 bases from J, with 16 bases between. The CDR3 loop is CASSVRGRGYDEQYF. For the CDR3, the DNA is TGTGCCAGCAGCGTAAGGGGCAGGGGATACGACGAGCAGTACTTC. The whole variable domain, filled in from reference TRBV9 and TRBJ2-7, reads DSGVTQTPKHLITATGQRVTLRCSPRSGDLSVYWYQQSLDQGLQFLIQYYNGEERAKGNILERFSAQQFPDLHSELNLSSLELGDSALYFCASSVRGRGYDEQYFGPGTRLTVT.

This sequence joins TRBV6-5 and TRBJ2-7; D is unclear. CDR1 MNHEY and CDR2 SVGAGI come from the germline V gene. The V gene lost 6 bases and the J gene lost 5 bases, with 8 bases spanning the gap. CDR3 length equals 11 residues. In DNA, the CDR3 is TGTGCCAGCAGAGGCCGGGACGAGCAGTACTTC. Its translation is CASRGRDEQYF.

This rearrangement joins TRBV6-4 to TRBJ2-7, with D perhaps given as TRBD1 or TRBD2 (6 bases each). Germline CDR1 is MRHNA and CDR2 is SNTAGT. CDR3 length: 13 residues. V was pared by 4 bases and J by 3 bases, with 10 bases between. The DNA of the CDR3 is TGTGCCAGCAGTGTGGAGGGGGGCTACGAGCAGTACTTC. Its protein product is CASSVEGGYEQYF.

V is TRBV27 and J is TRBJ1-1; D gene unclear. The CDR3 spans 13 residues. V was trimmed by 5 bases and J by 0 bases, leaving 7 bases between them. Per the germline V gene, CDR1 is MNHEY and CDR2 is SMNVEV (reference sequence). The CDR3 sequence is CASSMTLNTEAFF. The CDR3 nucleotides are TGTGCCAGCAGTATGACATTGAACACTGAAGCTTTCTTT.

The chain combines TRBV9 with TRBJ1-1; 7 bases match TRBD1. Germline CDR1 is SGDLS and CDR2 is YYNGEE. V trimming: 4 bases; J trimming: 4 bases; junction bases outside the gene matches: 10. The CDR3 spans 15 residues. CDR3 in DNA: TGTGCCAGCAGCCCAAGGACAGGCGGAACCACTGAAGCTTTCTTT. Translating gives CASSPRTGGTTEAFF.

V gene TRBV6-5 combines with J gene TRBJ2-7; TRBD1 is a possible D gene (5 bases). Trimming cost V 3 bases and J 7 bases, with 13 bases left between them. This CDR3 is 13 amino acids long. Germline CDR1 and CDR2: MNHEY and SVGAGI. DNA of the CDR3: TGTGCCAGCAGTTATTTAACAGGAGTGGAGCAGTACTTC. It specifies CASSYLTGVEQYF.

The chain links TRBV11-3 to TRBJ2-2; no firm D call. The CDR3 runs to 16 residues. Germline assignment: CDR1 SGHNT and CDR2 YENEEA. V lost 5 bases and J lost 0, with 13 bases in between. The CDR3 DNA sequence: TGTGCCAGCAGCCCACGCGCTACATCGAACACCGGGGAGCTGTTTTTT. Its translation is CASSPRATSNTGELFF.

The chain combines TRBV3-1 (or the pseudogene TRBV3-2) with TRBJ2-1; D assignment may be TRBD1 or TRBD2 (5 bases each). The CDR3 is 15 residues long. From germline, CDR1 is LGHDT and CDR2 YNNKEL (reference sequence). V was cut by 0 bases and J by 8 bases, with 14 bases left in between. CDR3 in DNA: TGTGCCAGCAGCCAAGATGCCAGGGTGGGGGATGAGCAGTTCTTC. This encodes CASSQDARVGDEQFF.

J is TRBJ1-6 and V is TRBV5-6, with D possibly TRBD1 on 6 matching bases. Germline V CDR1 and CDR2: SGHDT, YYEEEE. CDR3 length: 16 amino acids. The V gene lost 4 bases and the J gene lost 1 base, with 12 bases spanning the gap. CDR3 residues: CASSPGGASYNSPLHF. In nucleotides, the CDR3 is TGTGCCAGCAGCCCGGGGGGGGCATCCTATAATTCACCCCTCCACTTT.

The rearrangement uses TRBV11-2 and TRBJ2-7; D uncertain. CDR3 size: 14 residues. V shed 4 bases and J shed 2 bases, with 12 bases lying between them. Per the germline V gene, CDR1 is SGHAT and CDR2 is FQNNGV. CDR3 nucleotides: TGTGCCAGCAGCTGGTACGAGCTCCCCTACGAGCAGTACTTC. Encoded protein: CASSWYELPYEQYF.

The chain combines TRBV30 with TRBJ1-5; D remains unclear. The CDR3 is 14 residues long. Germline V CDR1 and CDR2: GTSNPN, SVGIG (reference sequence). The V end was cut by 0 bases, the J end by 0 bases, with 6 bases between. CDR3 residues: CAWSVGYSNQPQHF. CDR3 bases: TGTGCCTGGAGTGTAGGTTATAGCAATCAGCCCCAGCATTTT.

This clone was seen a handful of times. The J gene is TRBJ2-1, the V gene TRBV5-4, with TRBD2 as a possible D gene (6 bases). The germline V gene has CDR1 SGHNT and CDR2 YYREEE (reference sequence). Between the trimmed V and J ends, which lost 4 bases and 3 bases, there was a span of 17 bases. The CDR3 runs to 16 residues. The CDR3 protein is CASSPFLADYYNEQFF. The CDR3 DNA is TGTGCCAGCAGCCCGTTCTTAGCGGACTACTACAATGAGCAGTTCTTC.

The chain uses TRBV7-8 and TRBJ1-6; D may be TRBD1 (6 bases). CDR1 is SGHVS and CDR2 is FQNEAQ in the germline V gene. V lost 5 bases to trimming and J lost 0 bases, with 11 bases between them. This CDR3 spans 16 amino acids. CDR3 residues: CASSGKGGSYNSPLHF. The CDR3 coding sequence is TGTGCCAGCAGCGGAAAGGGGGGCTCCTATAATTCACCCCTCCACTTT.

The V gene is TRBV9, the J gene TRBJ2-1; weak D call: TRBD2 (5 bases). Per the germline V gene, CDR1 is SGDLS and CDR2 is YYNGEE. The CDR3 length is 15 residues. With 3 bases removed from V and 0 bases from J, the gap between germline ends came to 10 bases. CDR3 protein: CASSASGGSYNEQFF. DNA of the CDR3: TGTGCCAGCAGCGCAAGCGGTGGCTCCTACAATGAGCAGTTCTTC.

The chain employs TRBV2 and TRBJ2-7, with no clear D. Germline loops: CDR1 SNHLY, CDR2 FYNNEI. V was cut by 4 bases and J by 9 bases, with 7 bases left in between. This CDR3 is built from 10 residues. The CDR3, as DNA: TGTGCCAGCAGTGTAGTAGTGCAGTACTTC. Protein product: CASSVVVQYF.

The chain is built from TRBV7-9 and TRBJ2-3; TRBD1 aligns across 8 bases. Germline V lookup: CDR1 SEHNR, CDR2 FQNEAQ (reference sequence). The ends lost 5 bases at V and 4 bases at J; junction bases unmatched: 11. This CDR3 contains 16 residues. The CDR3 loop reads CASSAPGQGGADTQYF. The CDR3 DNA reads as TGTGCCAGCAGCGCACCTGGACAGGGTGGCGCAGATACGCAGTATTTT.

This clone was detected only a few times. The chain joins TRBV12-3 or TRBV12-4 to TRBJ1-2, with unresolved D. The CDR3 extends over 12 amino acids. Trimming left V 3 bases short and J 8 bases short, with 10 bases between. This CDR3 reads CASSFGEGGYTF. The CDR3 nucleotides read TGTGCCAGCAGTTTCGGGGAGGGAGGCTACACCTTC.

The CDR3 DNA reads TGTGCCAGCCGCGCCTCAGGGAGCTCCTACGAGCAGTACTTC. Its translation is CASRASGSSYEQYF. The J gene is TRBJ2-7, the V gene TRBV5-4; D possibly matches TRBD1 or TRBD2 (5 bases each). The CDR3 length is 14 residues. Germline CDR1 SGHNT, CDR2 YYREEE (reference sequence). V dropped 7 bases and J dropped 0 bases, with 14 bases sitting between them.

The chain joins TRBV30 to TRBJ1-2; 7 nucleotides match TRBD1. Losses at the gene ends were 3 bases for V and 4 bases for J; bases not matched to a gene: 8. The CDR3 is 14 residues long. CDR1 is GTSNPN, CDR2 SVGIG, per germline (reference sequence). The CDR3: CAWSAGQRSYGYTF. CDR3 sequence (DNA): TGTGCCTGGAGCGCGGGACAGAGAAGCTATGGCTACACCTTC.

The chain joins TRBV6-2 or TRBV6-3 to TRBJ1-1; possible D gene TRBD1, 5 bases. The CDR3 contains 15 residues. The V end was cut by 2 bases, the J end by 9 bases, with 19 bases between. Germline V gene data show CDR1 as MNHEY and CDR2 as SVGEGT. CDR3: CASSYPLTSGLQAFF. CDR3 in DNA: TGTGCCAGCAGTTACCCCCTGACCTCAGGGCTCCAAGCTTTCTTT.

The rearrangement joins TRBV9 to TRBJ2-3; D remains ambiguous. This CDR3 has 15 residues. Germline-derived CDR1 and CDR2 are SGDLS and YYNGEE. Deletions cut 4 bases from V and 4 bases from J, with 16 bases between. Written as DNA, the CDR3 is TGTGCCAGCAGCCGGCTGGGTCCGGCCGCAGATACGCAGTATTTT. Translated: CASSRLGPAADTQYF.

The chain couples TRBV7-2 to TRBJ2-7, with 7 bases aligning to TRBD2. The CDR3 runs to 14 residues. Germline V gene sequence: CDR1 SGHTA, CDR2 FQGNSA. V dropped 5 bases and J dropped 4; count of bases not matched to a gene: 8. CDR3 in DNA: TGTGCCAGCAGCCTCGGGCTAGCGGTTTACGAGCAGTACTTC. Translation: CASSLGLAVYEQYF. Based on the CDR3 plus reference TRBV7-2 and TRBJ2-7, the full variable domain is GAGVSQSPSNKVTEKGKDVELRCDPISGHTALYWYRQSLGQGLEFLIYFQGNSAPDKSGLPSDRFSAERTGGSVSTLTIQRTQQEDSAVYLCASSLGLAVYEQYFGPGTRLTVT.

The chain recombines TRBV5-6 with TRBJ1-6; weak D call: TRBD1 (5 bases). CDR3 length: 14 residues. CDR1 and CDR2 (germline): SGHDT, YYEEEE. V was trimmed by 4 bases and J by 4 bases, leaving 9 bases between them. The CDR3 protein is CASSPGGYNSPLHF. CDR3 bases: TGTGCCAGCAGCCCGGGGGGATATAATTCACCCCTCCACTTT.

This chain connects TRBV9 to TRBJ2-1; D is perhaps TRBD2 (5 bases). The germline V and J ends were trimmed by 4 bases and 11 bases, with 13 bases remaining between them. The CDR3 runs to 12 residues. Germline lookup yields CDR1 SGDLS and CDR2 YYNGEE. CDR3 coding DNA: TGTGCCAGCAGCCAGACCGGGATCCAGCAGTTCTTC. Translation: CASSQTGIQQFF. Based on the CDR3 plus reference TRBV9 and TRBJ2-1, the full variable domain is DSGVTQTPKHLITATGQRVTLRCSPRSGDLSVYWYQQSLDQGLQFLIQYYNGEERAKGNILERFSAQQFPDLHSELNLSSLELGDSALYFCASSQTGIQQFFGPGTRLTVL.

This clone was observed a single time. The chain employs TRBV15 and TRBJ2-7; 8 bases line up with TRBD2. Germline loops: CDR1 LNHNV, CDR2 YYDKDF (reference sequence). The CDR3 is 14 residues long. The junction had 5 bases not matched to a gene; V was cut back by 4 bases and J by 3 bases. CDR3 nucleotides: TGTGCCACCAGCAAGGGACTAGGAGGCTACGAGCAGTACTTC. Protein product: CATSKGLGGYEQYF. The variable domain in full, with the rest retrieved from reference TRBV15 and TRBJ2-7, is DAMVIQNPRYQVTQFGKPVTLSCSQTLNHNVMYWYQQKSSQAPKLLFHYYDKDFNNEADTPDNFQSRRPNTSFCFLDIRSPGLGDTAMYLCATSKGLGGYEQYFGPGTRLTVT.

The chain is built from TRBV20-1 and TRBJ2-3; weak D call: TRBD2 (6 bases). V was trimmed by 3 bases and J by 2 bases, leaving 15 bases between them. Germline CDR1 reads DFQATT; CDR2 reads SNEGSKA (reference sequence). The CDR3 runs to 15 residues. The CDR3 here is CSASGLAAFTDTQYF. The CDR3 DNA sequence: TGCAGTGCTAGTGGGTTAGCGGCATTCACAGATACGCAGTATTTT.